The 15 T cell receptor beta chains below were found in one sample sequenced in a study of blood T cells in healthy people across ages. Primed by a sample-barcoded 5' primer and a J-beta primer mix, a second PCR proceeded for about 6 to 11 cycles. One entry per CDR3 protein results from TCRdb running MiXCR on the 5' RACE reads. This table holds some 920,000 distinct CDR3 sequences, 51% found once. Input material: blood. The source is a woman aged 55-69 years in good health.

The sample holds many counts of this clonotype. Here the CDR3 DNA reads TGTGCCAGCGCCCGCATGGGAACAGATGGCTACACCTTC. It encodes CASARMGTDGYTF. This chain uses TRBV6-1 with TRBJ1-2; no definite D call. The ends were cut back, 8 bases at V and 6 bases at J, with 16 bases in the middle. The CDR3 totals 13 residues. The germline V gene encodes CDR1 MNHNS and CDR2 SASEGT.

This clonotype was seen only once. Germline and junction disagree at one end, which may indicate a read error. The chain combines TRBV6-1 with TRBJ2-7, with 12 nucleotides matching TRBD2. The better agreement between TRBJ2-5 and the DNA end casts doubt on the J call. CDR3 length: 16 amino acids. Looked up from germline, CDR1 is MNHNS and CDR2 is SASEGT. CDR3 amino acids: CAGSEWLAGGPETQYF. The CDR3 DNA reads TGTGCCGGCAGTGAATGGCTAGCGGGAGGGCCGGAGACCCAGTACTTC.

This chain uses TRBV4-1 with TRBJ2-3, with a tentative D call TRBD2 (5 bases). The germline V gene has CDR1 MGHRA and CDR2 YSYEKL. Trimming took off 3 bases at V and 6 bases at J, with 10 bases between the two ends. The CDR3 covers 13 residues. The CDR3 region is CASSQDWADTQYF. In DNA, the CDR3 is TGCGCCAGCAGCCAGGACTGGGCGGATACGCAGTATTTT.

This clonotype was seen more than once but under ten times. The chain has TRBV27 and TRBJ2-4; no reliable D call. The assigned J gene may be wrong: the sequence end matches TRBJ2-7 better. The germline V gene has CDR1 MNHEY and CDR2 SMNVEV (reference sequence). The CDR3 runs to 12 residues. The CDR3 DNA follows: TGTGCCAGCAGTTTAGGGTTTGGCGAGCAGTACTTC. Encoded protein: CASSLGFGEQYF.

In this sample, this clonotype turned up many times. The chain combines TRBV28 with TRBJ2-7; D gene unclear. V lost 7 bases to trimming and J lost 0 bases, with 4 bases between them. This CDR3 contains 11 residues. CDR1 and CDR2 (germline): MDHEN, SYDVKM. CDR3 sequence (DNA): TGTGCCAGCATAAGCTCCTACGAGCAGTACTTC. Its protein is CASISSYEQYF.

This chain uses TRBV20-1 with TRBJ2-1; 9 nucleotides align to TRBD2. CDR1 and CDR2 from the germline V gene are DFQATT and SNEGSKA (reference sequence). Trimming at V came to 0 bases and at J to 2 bases, leaving 5 bases not matched to a gene. The CDR3 has 16 amino acids. This CDR3 is CSARDRAGGPYNEQFF. The CDR3 DNA is TGCAGTGCTAGAGATCGGGCGGGAGGGCCCTACAATGAGCAGTTCTTC.

In its sample, this clonotype was seen a few times. The V gene is TRBV7-9, the J gene TRBJ1-2; no clear D gene. This CDR3 is built from 13 residues. The V gene's germline CDR1 is SEHNR and CDR2 FQNEAQ (reference sequence). V was clipped by 5 bases and J by 0 bases, with 7 bases between them. The CDR3 loop reads CASSPVSNYGYTF. CDR3 coding DNA: TGTGCCAGCAGCCCAGTTTCTAACTATGGCTACACCTTC. The variable domain in full, completed from reference TRBV7-9 and TRBJ1-2, reads DTGVSQNPRHKITKRGQNVTFRCDPISEHNRLYWYRQTLGQGPEFLTYFQNEAQLEKSRLLSDRFSAERPKGSFSTLEIQRTEQGDSAMYLCASSPVSNYGYTFGSGTRLTVV.

The rearrangement joins TRBV20-1 to TRBJ1-6; 11 bases align to TRBD1. The trim removed 3 bases at V and 9 bases at J, leaving 4 bases unmatched. The V gene's germline CDR1 is DFQATT and CDR2 SNEGSKA (reference sequence). This CDR3 has 14 amino acids. The CDR3 DNA sequence: TGCAGTGCTAGGGGGGACAGGGGGAGTTCACCCCTCCACTTT. Protein: CSARGDRGSSPLHF.

The V call is TRBV5-6, the J call TRBJ2-7; D unclear. Trimming removed 2 bases at V and 3 bases at J, with 12 bases between. The CDR3 has 14 residues. Germline V lookup: CDR1 SGHDT, CDR2 YYEEEE. The CDR3 sequence is CASSLPGPGYEQYF. CDR3 bases: TGTGCCAGCAGCTTACCGGGCCCCGGCTACGAGCAGTACTTC.

V gene TRBV6-2 or TRBV6-3 combines with J gene TRBJ1-4; the D is unclear. Germline V gives CDR1 MNHEY, CDR2 SVGEGT. This CDR3 has 16 residues. Trimming shortened V by 4 bases and J by 8 bases, and 20 bases separated the two germline ends. Here the CDR3 DNA reads TGTGCCAGCAGTTTTCCCCCTTCGGACGGACTCGAAAAACTGTTTTTT. This sequence encodes CASSFPPSDGLEKLFF.

This clonotype was counted between two and nine times. The J gene is TRBJ2-5, the V gene TRBV7-9; 11 positions agree with TRBD1. The CDR3 totals 18 residues. J lost 5 bases, V lost 2 bases, and 13 bases had no gene match. CDR1 is SEHNR and CDR2 is FQNEAQ in the germline V gene (reference sequence). CDR3 DNA: TGTGCCAGCAGCTTACCACCCAGGACAGGGGGCAGTCTTGAGACCCAGTACTTC. Protein sequence: CASSLPPRTGGSLETQYF.

This chain links TRBV9 with TRBJ2-4; 8 nucleotides align to TRBD2. TRBJ2-7 matches the DNA end more closely, so the J call is doubtful. The CDR3 runs to 15 residues. Per germline, CDR1 SGDLS and CDR2 YYNGEE. CDR3: CASSVVASGGYEQYF. In DNA form, the CDR3 reads TGTGCCAGCAGCGTAGTAGCAAGCGGGGGTTACGAGCAGTACTTC.

V gene TRBV20-1 combines with J gene TRBJ2-7; D call uncertain. V gave up 0 bases and J gave up 1 base, with 10 bases separating them. The CDR3 is made up of 14 amino acids. Germline loops: CDR1 DFQATT, CDR2 SNEGSKA (reference sequence). CDR3 in amino acids: CSAREGRRSYEQYF. CDR3 coding DNA: TGCAGTGCTAGAGAGGGCAGGCGATCCTACGAGCAGTACTTC.

The chain uses TRBV30 and TRBJ2-5; no definite D call. This CDR3 is built from 13 residues. Deletions cut 4 bases from V and 5 bases from J, with 14 bases between. The germline V gene has CDR1 GTSNPN and CDR2 SVGIG (reference sequence). The CDR3 sequence is CAWIRQVGETQYF. The CDR3 DNA reads TGTGCCTGGATTCGTCAAGTGGGGGAGACCCAGTACTTC. Full variable domain (outside the CDR3, taken from reference TRBV30 and TRBJ2-5): SQTIHQWPATLVQPVGSPLSLECTVEGTSNPNLYWYRQAAGRGLQLLFYSVGIGQISSEVPQNLSASRPQDRQFILSSKKLLLSDSGFYLCAWIRQVGETQYFGPGTRLLVL.

For this clonotype: A junction boundary mismatches the germline segment, possibly from a read error. The V and J genes are TRBV15 and TRBJ2-3; D possibly corresponds to TRBD2 (5 bases). Germline V gene lookup returns CDR1 LNHNV and CDR2 YYDKDF (reference sequence). The CDR3 has 15 residues. This CDR3 reads CATSVTRSSIDTQYF. Written as DNA, the CDR3 is TGTGCCACCAGCGTAACGCGGTCTAGCATAGATACGCAGTATTTT.